This record concerns one T cell receptor beta chain sequence. The authors produced TCR alpha and TCR beta cDNA libraries with sample barcodes and UMIs by 5'RACE using constant-segment primers. TCRdb recomputed calls from the 5' RACE reads with MiXCR, one row per CDR3 protein. This table holds 410,000 or so distinct CDR3 sequences, under 25% found once. V gave up 3 bases and J gave up 4 bases, with 13 bases separating them. The length of the CDR3 is 15 residues. CDR1 and CDR2 from the germline V gene are SGHAT and FQNNGV. This entry is derived from a study of T-cell memory formation after mild COVID-19.

Material for sequencing was PBMCs or a T cell subset sorted from them (not recorded which). The rearrangement links TRBV11-2 to TRBJ1-5, with D tentatively TRBD1 (6 bases). The TCR comes from an adult woman who had mild COVID-19 (a few samples of this study predate the infection). Cell type and time point are not known. The CDR3 coding sequence is TGTGCCAGCAGCTTGGGGGGGCTAAGGAATCAGCCCCAGCATTTT. Translated: CASSLGGLRNQPQHF.